This T cell receptor beta chain was captured by sequencing in a study of OX40 agonist ivuxolimab in advanced cancers. Overall study: Enrollees could have had prior anti-PD-1, anti-PD-L1 or anti-CTLA-4 therapy, which approximately 38% had received. Whole-study results and caveats: In the 0.1 to 3.0 mg/kg range, CD4+ and CD8+ blood T cells had expanded clonally by week 6.

TCRdb keeps only in-frame clones here, not all; method: immunoSEQ multiplex PCR. Of roughly 76,000 clones in the sample, about 91% are singletons; the top ten hold approximately 2.4%. This CDR3 contains 14 residues. Between the trimmed V and J ends, which lost 2 bases and 0 bases, there was a span of 8 bases. Germline-derived CDR1 and CDR2 are SGHAT and FQNNGV. This clone was found once. Its specificity is not known. Specimen: CD4+ or CD8+ T cells sorted from blood, collected in a trial of the OX40 agonist ivuxolimab. The sequence came from an adult with an advanced solid tumor such as melanoma, head and neck, liver or kidney cancer. V is TRBV11-2 and J is TRBJ2-7, with unresolved D. CDR3 sequence (DNA): TGTGCCAGCAGCTTAATACTGTCCTCCTACGAGCAGTACTTC. Encoded protein: CASSLILSSYEQYF. Looking up the rest from reference TRBV11-2 and TRBJ2-7 gives the full variable domain: EAGVAQSPRYKIIEKRQSVAFWCNPISGHATLYWYQQILGQGPKLLIQFQNNGVVDDSQLPKDRFSAERLKGVDSTLKIQPAKLEDSAVYLCASSLILSSYEQYFGPGTRLTVT.